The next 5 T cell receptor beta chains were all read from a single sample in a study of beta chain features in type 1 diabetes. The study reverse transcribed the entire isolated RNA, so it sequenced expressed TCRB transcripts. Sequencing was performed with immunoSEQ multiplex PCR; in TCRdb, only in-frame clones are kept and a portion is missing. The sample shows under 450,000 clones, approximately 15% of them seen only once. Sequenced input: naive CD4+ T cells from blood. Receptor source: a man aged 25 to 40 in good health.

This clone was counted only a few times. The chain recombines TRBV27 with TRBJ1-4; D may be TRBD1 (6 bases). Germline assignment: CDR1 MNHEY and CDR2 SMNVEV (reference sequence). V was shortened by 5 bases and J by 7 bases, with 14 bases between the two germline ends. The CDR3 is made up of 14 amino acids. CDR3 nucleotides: TGTGCCAGCAGTCGCAGCGACAGGTTTGAAAAACTGTTTTTT. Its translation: CASSRSDRFEKLFF.

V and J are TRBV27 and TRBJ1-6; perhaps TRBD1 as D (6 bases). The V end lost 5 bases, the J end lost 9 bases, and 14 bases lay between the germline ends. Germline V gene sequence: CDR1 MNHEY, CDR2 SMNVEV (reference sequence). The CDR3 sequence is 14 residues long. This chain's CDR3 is CASSLETGASPLHF. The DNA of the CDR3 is TGTGCCAGCAGTCTCGAGACAGGAGCTTCACCCCTCCACTTT.

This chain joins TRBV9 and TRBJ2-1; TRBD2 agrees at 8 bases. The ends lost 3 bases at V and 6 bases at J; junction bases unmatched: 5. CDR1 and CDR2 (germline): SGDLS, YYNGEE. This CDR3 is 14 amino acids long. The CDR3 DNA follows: TGTGCCAGCAGCGATCCCGGGAGGGCCAATGAGCAGTTCTTC. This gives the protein CASSDPGRANEQFF. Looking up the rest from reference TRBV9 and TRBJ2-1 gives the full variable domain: DSGVTQTPKHLITATGQRVTLRCSPRSGDLSVYWYQQSLDQGLQFLIQYYNGEERAKGNILERFSAQQFPDLHSELNLSSLELGDSALYFCASSDPGRANEQFFGPGTRLTVL.

CDR3 sequence reads: CASSYTSGWAFF. The CDR3 DNA reads as TGTGCCAGCAGCTACACCTCAGGTTGGGCTTTCTTT. The chain couples TRBV7-2 to TRBJ1-1; D gene uncertain. The CDR3 totals 12 residues. Trimming cost V 4 bases and J 11 bases, with 14 bases left between them. The V gene's germline CDR1 is SGHTA and CDR2 FQGNSA.

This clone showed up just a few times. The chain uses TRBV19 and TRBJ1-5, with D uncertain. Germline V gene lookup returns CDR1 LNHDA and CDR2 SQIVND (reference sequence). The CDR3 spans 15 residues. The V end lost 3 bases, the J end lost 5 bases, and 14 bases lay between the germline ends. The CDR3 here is CASSISRPLDQPQHF. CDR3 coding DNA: TGTGCCAGTAGTATCTCCAGGCCCTTGGATCAGCCCCAGCATTTT.